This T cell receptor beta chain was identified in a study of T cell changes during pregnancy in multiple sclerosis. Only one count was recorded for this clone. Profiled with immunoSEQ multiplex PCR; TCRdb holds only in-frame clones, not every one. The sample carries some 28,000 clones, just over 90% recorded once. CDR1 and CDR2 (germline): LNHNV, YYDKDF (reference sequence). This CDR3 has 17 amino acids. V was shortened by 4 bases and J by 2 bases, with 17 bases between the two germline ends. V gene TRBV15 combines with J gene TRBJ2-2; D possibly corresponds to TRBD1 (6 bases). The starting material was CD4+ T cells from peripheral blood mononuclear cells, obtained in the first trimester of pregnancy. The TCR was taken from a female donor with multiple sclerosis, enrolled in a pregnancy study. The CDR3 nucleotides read TGTGCCACCAGCAAACCAGCCGGGACACAAAACACCGGGGAGCTGTTTTTT. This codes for CATSKPAGTQNTGELFF. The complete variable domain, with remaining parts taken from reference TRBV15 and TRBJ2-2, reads DAMVIQNPRYQVTQFGKPVTLSCSQTLNHNVMYWYQQKSSQAPKLLFHYYDKDFNNEADTPDNFQSRRPNTSFCFLDIRSPGLGDTAMYLCATSKPAGTQNTGELFFGEGSRLTVL.